The entry that follows covers one T cell receptor (beta chain) sequence. This sample is drawn from a study of blood T cell repertoires in COVID-19. Study details: Acute and convalescent COVID-19 specimens originated in the United States, Italy and Spain. The cDNA or gDNA used as material had been derived from T cells, B-cell-depleted T cells, or PBMCs.

The CDR3 has 17 residues. V lost 3 bases, J lost 4 bases, and 10 bases stayed unmatched. From germline, CDR1 is LGHDT and CDR2 YNNKEL (reference sequence). Original analysis: For nucleated cells, counts were estimated from reference gene primer amplification. Generated by immunoSEQ multiplex PCR, the TCRdb table keeps only in-frame clones and is missing some. Clone size and V and J calls were adopted from that table, with D and trimming inferred from the DNA. The sample shows tens of thousands of clones, more than 80% of them seen only once. The clonotype comes from an elderly woman with active or convalescent COVID-19. V and J are TRBV3-1 (or the pseudogene TRBV3-2) and TRBJ2-3; 10 nucleotides line up with TRBD2. The sample was peripheral blood. CDR3: CASSQGMASGSSDTQYF. CDR3 nucleotides: TGTGCCAGCAGCCAGGGGATGGCTAGCGGGAGTTCAGATACGCAGTATTTT.